This TCR beta chain was recovered during a study of shared clonotypes between healthy human individuals. Trimming stripped 0 bases from V and 7 bases from J, with 18 bases between. The CDR3 is made up of 15 amino acids. Germline loops: CDR1 GTSNPN, CDR2 SVGIG (reference sequence). Libraries were prepared by immunoSEQ multiplex PCR; TCRdb keeps only in-frame clonotypes and omits some of them. Altogether hundreds of thousands of clones are present, 90% to 96% being singletons, with the ten largest covering roughly 0.06%. This chain links TRBV30 with TRBJ1-2, with D perhaps matching TRBD1 (6 bases). This clonotype originated in a woman under 40 in good health. Sequencing input: naive CD4+ T cells sorted from blood. The subset here: CD45RA+ positively selected. The CDR3, as DNA: TGTGCCTGGAGTGTACTTGAGGACAGAGTGGGTGGCTACACCTTC. Its translation: CAWSVLEDRVGGYTF.